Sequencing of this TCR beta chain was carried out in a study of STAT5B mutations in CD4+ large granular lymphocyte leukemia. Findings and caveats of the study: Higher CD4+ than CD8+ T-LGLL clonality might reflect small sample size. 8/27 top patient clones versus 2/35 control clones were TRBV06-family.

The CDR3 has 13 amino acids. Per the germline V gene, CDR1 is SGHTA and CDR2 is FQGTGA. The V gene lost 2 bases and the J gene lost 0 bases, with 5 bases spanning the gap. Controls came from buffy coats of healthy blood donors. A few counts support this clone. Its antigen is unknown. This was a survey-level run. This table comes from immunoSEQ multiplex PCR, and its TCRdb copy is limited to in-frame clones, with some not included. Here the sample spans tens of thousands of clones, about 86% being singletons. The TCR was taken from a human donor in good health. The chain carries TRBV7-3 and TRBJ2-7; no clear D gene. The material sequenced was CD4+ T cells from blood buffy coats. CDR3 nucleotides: TGTGCCAGCAGCTTAGGCTTCTCCTACGAGCAGTACTTC. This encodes CASSLGFSYEQYF.